Presented here are 4 T cell receptor beta chains from one specimen sequenced in a study of OX40 agonist ivuxolimab in advanced cancers. Clones were read by immunoSEQ multiplex PCR, and TCRdb kept only the in-frame ones, dropping some. The data hold 57,000 or so clones, with more than 85% observed a single time. Sequences were derived from CD4+ or CD8+ T cells sorted from blood, sampled in a trial of the OX40 agonist ivuxolimab. Receptor source: an adult with an advanced solid tumor such as melanoma, head and neck, liver or kidney cancer.

CDR3 sequence (DNA): TGTGCCAGCAAAACTGCACCTAGCGCCCAAGAGACCCAGTACTTC. It is translated as CASKTAPSAQETQYF. The rearrangement joins TRBV18 to TRBJ2-5; D is perhaps TRBD2 (6 bases). The CDR3 covers 15 residues. CDR1 is KGHSH, CDR2 LQKENI, per germline. V was cut by 8 bases and J by 1 base, with 17 bases left in between.

This clone was detected only a few times. V gene TRBV5-1 combines with J gene TRBJ2-3, with 9 bases lining up with TRBD1. This CDR3 is built from 21 residues. J lost 0 bases, V lost 1 base, and 18 bases had no gene match. Looked up from germline, CDR1 is SGHRS and CDR2 is YFSETQ. The DNA for the CDR3 is TGCGCCAGCAGCTTGTGGGGGTTAGGGACAGGGTCCTCCTTTAGCACAGATACGCAGTATTTT. This codes for CASSLWGLGTGSSFSTDTQYF. Filled out from reference TRBV5-1 and TRBJ2-3, the complete variable domain reads KAGVTQTPRYLIKTRGQQVTLSCSPISGHRSVSWYQQTPGQGLQFLFEYFSETQRNKGNFPGRFSGRQFSNSRSEMNVSTLELGDSALYLCASSLWGLGTGSSFSTDTQYFGPGTRLTVL.

The chain employs TRBV6-5 and TRBJ2-7; D unclear. This CDR3 region has 14 residues. Germline lookup yields CDR1 MNHEY and CDR2 SVGAGI. The V end lost 2 bases, the J end lost 4 bases, and 12 bases lay between the germline ends. The DNA for the CDR3 is TGTGCCAGCAGTTACCAACCGAGTAGGTACGAGCAGTACTTC. Translation: CASSYQPSRYEQYF.

This clone was observed a few times. The rearrangement links TRBV2 to TRBJ1-2; D not certain. The V end lost 6 bases, the J end lost 4 bases, and 9 bases lay between the germline ends. This CDR3 has 12 amino acids. Germline assignment: CDR1 SNHLY and CDR2 FYNNEI. CDR3 DNA sequence: TGTGCCAGCAGGTCGGGGATCTATGGCTACACCTTC. It codes for CASRSGIYGYTF.